What follows are 2 T cell receptor beta chains derived from one specimen sequenced in a study of T cell repertoires and HLA-DP antigens. Profiled with immunoSEQ multiplex PCR; TCRdb holds only in-frame clones, not every one. The repertoire holds about 110,000 clones, with more than 85% as singletons. These receptors lack a known antigen. Specimen: CD4+ T cells from PBMCs. The origin of the receptors is a woman between 18 and 30 years old in good health and CMV-seronegative.

V usage is TRBV25-1 and J usage is TRBJ1-4, with D possibly matching TRBD1 (6 bases). This CDR3 comprises 15 residues. V was clipped by 2 bases and J by 3 bases, with 10 bases between them. Germline assignment: CDR1 MGHDK and CDR2 SYGVNS. The DNA for the CDR3 is TGTGCCAGCAGTGAAACAGGGTCAGCTAATGAAAAACTGTTTTTT. Translation: CASSETGSANEKLFF.

This chain links TRBV5-1 with TRBJ2-1; TRBD2 matches 9 bases. There are 15 residues in the CDR3. V was pared by 3 bases and J by 4 bases, with 5 bases of the junction left unmatched. Germline loops: CDR1 SGHRS, CDR2 YFSETQ. The CDR3 loop is CASSSIAGVYNEQFF. The CDR3 nucleotides are TGCGCCAGCAGCTCCATAGCGGGAGTATACAATGAGCAGTTCTTC.